This T cell receptor (beta chain) is drawn from a study of CD8+ T cells in alopecia areata. This clone was counted a few times. RNA extraction and reverse transcription yielded cDNA as sequencing template. TCRdb keeps only in-frame clones here, not all; method: immunoSEQ multiplex PCR. The repertoire holds 120,000 or so clones, with 45% to 50% as singletons. With 6 bases clipped from V and 3 bases from J, the junction kept 8 bases outside the gene matches. This CDR3 has 13 residues. CDR1 SQVTM and CDR2 ANQGSEA come from the germline V gene. Sequenced material: NKG2D-low CD8+ T cells sorted from blood. The source of this sequence is a human donor with alopecia areata. J is TRBJ2-7 and V is TRBV29-1; 7 nucleotides agree with TRBD1. DNA of the CDR3: TGCAGCGTAAAAGCCGGGACAGACTACGAGCAGTACTTC. Translation gives CSVKAGTDYEQYF.